This TCR beta chain was profiled in a study of blood T cell repertoires in COVID-19. Study at large: Acute and convalescent COVID-19 specimens originated in the United States, Italy and Spain. In each case, the material was cDNA or gDNA derived from T cells, B-cell-depleted T cells, or PBMCs.

In the original processing: Nucleated cell number was recorded as an estimate derived from reference gene primer amplification. Repertoires were generated with immunoSEQ multiplex PCR, while TCRdb's copy carries only in-frame clones and drops some. Clone size and the V and J calls come from that table; the DNA yielded D and trimming. The data contain hundreds of thousands of clones, around 85% of them singletons. The V end lost 3 bases, the J end lost 6 bases, and 15 bases lay between the germline ends. The CDR3 sequence is 15 residues long. Germline V CDR1 and CDR2: DFQATT, SNEGSKA (reference sequence).

The clonotype was recovered from an elderly woman with acute or convalescent COVID-19. Sequencing was performed on peripheral blood. The chain uses TRBV20-1 and TRBJ1-6; D is possibly TRBD1 (6 bases). This chain's CDR3 is CSASLLDSFNSPLHF. The CDR3 coding sequence is TGCAGTGCTAGTCTCTTGGACAGCTTTAATTCACCCCTCCACTTT.